This is a list of T cell receptor beta chains from one sample in a study of T-cell reconstitution after alpha-beta-depleted transplantation in children. TCRdb recomputed calls from the PCR reads with MiXCR, one row per CDR3 protein. This table has hundreds of thousands of distinct CDR3 sequences, approximately 13% appearing once. Sequencing used PBMCs, mostly from graft donor cells, obtained 360 days after TCRalphabeta/CD19-depleted stem cell transplant. These receptors were collected from a male patient younger than 18 who had a stem cell transplant for acute myeloid leukemia, so the T cells may come from the graft donor. CDR3s include the opening cysteine and the closing phenylalanine or tryptophan. The D gene is left open where the match is weak. Size tells how often a clone was seen (once, few, many) or the class of an expanded clone, and some rows leave it out.

CDR3 protein,CDR3 DNA,D gene,clone size,J gene,V gene,CDR3 length
CATGSFDEQFF,TGTGCCACCGGGAGTTTCGATGAGCAGTTCTTC,.,.,TRBJ2-1,TRBV24-1,11
CASSLVNGLAGINTGELFF,TGTGCCAGCAGCTTGGTAAACGGACTAGCGGGAATAAACACCGGGGAGCTGTTTTTT,TRBD2,.,TRBJ2-2,TRBV5-6,19
CASSLRKGSGRYLAKNIQYF,TGTGCCAGCAGTTTACGTAAGGGTAGCGGGAGGTACCTAGCCAAAAACATTCAGTACTTC,TRBD2,.,TRBJ2-4,TRBV28,20
CSVEDLTDTQYF,TGCAGCGTTGAAGATTTGACAGATACGCAGTATTTT,.,many,TRBJ2-3,TRBV29-1,12
CSARLAGERYEQFF,TGCAGTGCCCGACTAGCGGGAGAAAGGTATGAGCAGTTCTTC,TRBD2,.,TRBJ2-1,TRBV20-1,14
CSVEDHSGRSYNEQFF,TGCAGCGTTGAAGATCATAGCGGGAGGTCCTACAATGAGCAGTTCTTC,TRBD2,many,TRBJ2-1,TRBV29-1,16
CASSLIGATEAFF,TGTGCCAGCAGTCTCATAGGCGCCACTGAAGCTTTCTTT,.,few,TRBJ1-1,TRBV12-3/TRBV12-4,13
CASSPPGANEKLFF,TGTGCCAGCAGCCCGCCGGGGGCGAATGAAAAACTGTTTTTT,.,few,TRBJ1-4,TRBV7-2,14
CASSLEARSYTGELFF,TGTGCCAGCAGCTTAGAGGCGCGGAGCTACACCGGGGAGCTGTTTTTT,.,few,TRBJ2-2,TRBV11-2,16
CASSFSGTLPRDEQFF,TGTGCCAGCAGTTTCTCCGGGACCCTACCAAGAGATGAGCAGTTCTTC,.,.,TRBJ2-1,TRBV7-6,16
CASSLAARTYEQYF,TGTGCCAGCAGCTTAGCGGCCCGAACCTACGAGCAGTACTTC,.,few,TRBJ2-7,TRBV7-6,14
CASSLYSGRLQGTDTQYF,TGTGCCAGCAGCTTGTACAGCGGGAGGCTTCAAGGCACAGATACGCAGTATTTT,TRBD2,.,TRBJ2-3,TRBV11-1,18
CASSPRGGKFAYEQYF,TGCGCCAGCAGCCCCCGAGGAGGGAAGTTCGCCTACGAGCAGTACTTC,.,.,TRBJ2-7,TRBV5-1,16
CSGTSGRSETQYF,TGCAGTGGGACTAGCGGACGATCAGAGACCCAGTACTTC,TRBD2,.,TRBJ2-5,TRBV29-1,13
CASSAMTDTQYF,TGTGCCAGCAGCGCTATGACAGATACGCAGTATTTT,.,few,TRBJ2-3,TRBV28,12
CASSYSAGTGDEKLFF,TGTGCCAGCAGTTACTCGGCCGGGACAGGAGATGAAAAACTGTTTTTT,TRBD1,few,TRBJ1-4,TRBV28,16
CSVAGTVYEQYF,TGCAGCGTCGCCGGGACAGTATACGAGCAGTACTTC,TRBD1,few,TRBJ2-7,TRBV29-1,12
CSAKRWTSDRSGEQFF,TGCAGTGCTAAGAGGTGGACTAGCGATAGATCGGGTGAGCAGTTCTTC,TRBD2,few,TRBJ2-1,TRBV20-1,16
CASSFGLAGPKRSYEQYF,TGTGCCAGCAGCTTTGGACTAGCGGGTCCCAAAAGGTCCTACGAGCAGTACTTC,TRBD2,.,TRBJ2-7,TRBV11-2,18
CASSHPEDRKNYEQYF,TGTGCCAGCAGCCATCCCGAAGACAGGAAAAACTACGAGCAGTACTTC,.,few,TRBJ2-7,TRBV7-9,16
CASSRTGQSYEQYF,TGTGCCAGCAGTCGAACCGGACAGTCCTACGAGCAGTACTTC,.,.,TRBJ2-7,TRBV27,14
CASRSTQVIYEQYF,TGTGCCAGCAGATCCACACAGGTTATCTACGAGCAGTACTTC,.,few,TRBJ2-7,TRBV27,14
CSTGQVQETQYF,TGCAGCACCGGACAGGTCCAAGAGACCCAGTACTTC,TRBD1,few,TRBJ2-5,TRBV29-1,12
CASSQDRLAVTYEQYF,TGTGCCAGCAGCCAAGATCGGCTAGCGGTAACCTACGAGCAGTACTTC,TRBD2,.,TRBJ2-7,TRBV14,16
CASSSGGIFNEGQFF,TGCGCCAGCAGCTCGGGGGGGATCTTTAATGAAGGGCAGTTCTTC,TRBD2,.,TRBJ2-1,TRBV5-1,15
CASSLGGMEQETQYF,TGTGCCAGCAGCTTGGGGGGAATGGAGCAAGAGACCCAGTACTTC,.,once,TRBJ2-5,TRBV7-2,15
CASSLGGPASETQYF,TGCGCCAGCAGCTTGGGGGGACCAGCATCGGAGACCCAGTACTTC,.,few,TRBJ2-5,TRBV5-1,15
CASSLARGPYEQYF,TGTGCCAGCAGCCTGGCCAGAGGACCCTACGAGCAGTACTTC,.,many,TRBJ2-7,TRBV7-2,14
CASSVEGWVSSYEQYF,TGTGCCAGCAGCGTAGAGGGCTGGGTATCATCCTACGAGCAGTACTTC,.,.,TRBJ2-7,TRBV9,16
CASSWDGVNTEAFF,TGTGCCAGCAGCTGGGACGGGGTGAACACTGAAGCTTTCTTT,.,.,TRBJ1-1,TRBV7-9,14
CASSLGRWQPQHF,TGTGCCAGCAGTTTAGGTAGGTGGCAGCCCCAGCATTTT,.,.,TRBJ1-5,TRBV12-3/TRBV12-4,13
CASSPRTSIYEQYF,TGTGCCAGCAGTCCCCGGACTAGCATCTACGAGCAGTACTTC,TRBD2,.,TRBJ2-7,TRBV6-1,14
CSVFTAGEAFF,TGCAGCGTCTTCACCGCCGGTGAAGCTTTCTTT,.,few,TRBJ1-1,TRBV29-1,11
CASSLDFPGHGYTF,TGTGCCAGCAGCTTAGACTTTCCGGGGCATGGCTACACCTTC,.,.,TRBJ1-2,TRBV7-9,14
CSVGQGVNYGYTF,TGCAGCGTTGGGCAGGGGGTTAACTATGGCTACACCTTC,TRBD1,few,TRBJ1-2,TRBV29-1,13
CSALLAGDAQYF,TGCAGCGCTTTACTAGCGGGAGATGCCCAGTACTTC,TRBD2,.,TRBJ2-5,TRBV29-1,12
CASSLRISIRAYEQYF,TGTGCCAGCAGCCTGAGAATCTCAATTCGGGCCTACGAGCAGTACTTC,.,few,TRBJ2-7,TRBV5-6,16
CSAHTPHEQYF,TGCAGTGCTCACACCCCACACGAGCAGTACTTC,.,.,TRBJ2-7,TRBV20-1,11
CASSLTGKSYGYTF,TGCGCCAGCAGCTTAACAGGGAAATCTTATGGCTACACCTTC,.,.,TRBJ1-2,TRBV5-1,14
CSVPTGGVAETQYF,TGCAGCGTTCCGACAGGAGGTGTGGCAGAGACCCAGTACTTC,.,few,TRBJ2-5,TRBV29-1,14
CASTPMPTGGYGYTF,TGTGCCAGCACTCCTATGCCAACAGGGGGATACGGCTACACCTTC,TRBD1,few,TRBJ1-2,TRBV6-1,15